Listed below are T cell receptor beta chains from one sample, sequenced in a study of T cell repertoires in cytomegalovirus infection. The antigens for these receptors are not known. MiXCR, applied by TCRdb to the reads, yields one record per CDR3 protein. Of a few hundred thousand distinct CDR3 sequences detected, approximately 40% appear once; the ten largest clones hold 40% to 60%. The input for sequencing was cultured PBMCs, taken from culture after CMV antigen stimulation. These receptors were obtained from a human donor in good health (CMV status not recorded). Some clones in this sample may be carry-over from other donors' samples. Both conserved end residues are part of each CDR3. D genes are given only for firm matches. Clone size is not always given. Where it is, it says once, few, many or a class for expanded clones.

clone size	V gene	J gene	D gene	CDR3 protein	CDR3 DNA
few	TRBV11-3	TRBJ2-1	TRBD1	CASSPLQGDEQFF	TGTGCCAGCAGCCCATTACAGGGGGATGAGCAGTTCTTC
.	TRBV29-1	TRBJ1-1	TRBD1	CSVGGTGRTEAFF	TGCAGCGTTGGGGGGACAGGCCGGACTGAAGCTTTCTTT
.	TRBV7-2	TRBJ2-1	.	CASSDKRRTPLDEQFF	TGTGCCAGCAGCGACAAGAGGAGGACTCCCCTCGATGAGCAGTTCTTC
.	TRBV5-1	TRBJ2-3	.	CASSLAEYTDTQYF	TGCGCCAGCAGCTTGGCAGAGTACACAGATACGCAGTATTTT
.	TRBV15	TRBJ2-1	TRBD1	CATSRIGQGPDNEQFF	TGTGCCACCAGCAGGATTGGACAGGGCCCCGACAATGAGCAGTTCTTC
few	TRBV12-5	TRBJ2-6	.	CASAPSGANVLTF	TGTGCTAGTGCCCCGTCTGGGGCCAACGTCCTGACTTTC
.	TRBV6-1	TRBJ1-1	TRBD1	CASSPVFYRGDTEAFF	TGTGCCAGCAGTCCCGTGTTTTACAGGGGGGACACTGAAGCTTTCTTT
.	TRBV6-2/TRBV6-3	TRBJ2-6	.	CASTIVSGANVLTF	TGTGCCAGCACCATAGTCTCTGGGGCCAACGTCCTGACTTTC
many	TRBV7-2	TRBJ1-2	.	CATTRDSFYGYTF	TGTGCCACCACCAGAGACTCCTTCTATGGCTACACCTTC
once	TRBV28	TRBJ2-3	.	CASSPSGTIGDTQYF	TGTGCCAGCAGTCCCTCCGGGACAATAGGAGATACGCAGTATTTT
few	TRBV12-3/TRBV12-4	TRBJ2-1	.	CASKVVGYNEQFF	TGTGCCAGCAAAGTAGTAGGGTACAATGAGCAGTTCTTC
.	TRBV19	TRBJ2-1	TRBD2	CASSSGTSGSRQFF	TGTGCCAGTAGTAGCGGGACTAGCGGGAGTCGGCAGTTCTTC
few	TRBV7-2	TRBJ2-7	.	CASSLVGARYEQYF	TGTGCCAGCAGCTTGGTTGGGGCTAGGTACGAGCAGTACTTC
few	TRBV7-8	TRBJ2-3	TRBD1	CASSFNQGVNTDTQYF	TGTGCCAGCAGCTTCAATCAGGGGGTAAACACAGATACGCAGTATTTT
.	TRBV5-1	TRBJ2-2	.	CASSLVVTSGTGELFF	TGCGCCAGCAGCTTGGTTGTGACTAGTGGCACCGGGGAGCTGTTTTTT
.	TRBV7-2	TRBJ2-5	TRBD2	CASSPGLAGDETQYF	TGTGCCAGCAGCCCCGGACTAGCGGGAGACGAGACCCAGTACTTC
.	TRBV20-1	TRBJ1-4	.	CSAPSVIGNEKLFF	TGCAGTGCTCCCTCGGTGATTGGGAATGAAAAACTGTTTTTT
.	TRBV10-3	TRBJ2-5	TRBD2	CAISEPPGLAGEETQYF	TGTGCCATCAGTGAGCCCCCTGGACTAGCGGGAGAGGAGACCCAGTACTTC
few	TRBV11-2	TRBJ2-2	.	CASRVTGTNTGELFF	TGTGCCAGCAGAGTCACCGGGACAAACACCGGGGAGCTGTTTTTT
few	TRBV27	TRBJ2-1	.	CASSHAFNPAYNEQFF	TGTGCCAGCAGTCATGCATTCAATCCCGCCTACAATGAGCAGTTCTTC
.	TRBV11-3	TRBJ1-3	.	CASSARTAGNTIYF	TGTGCCAGCAGCGCCCGGACAGCTGGAAACACCATATATTTT
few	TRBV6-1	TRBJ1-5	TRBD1	CASSESVGQGEPQHF	TGTGCCAGCAGTGAAAGTGTGGGACAGGGTGAGCCCCAGCATTTT
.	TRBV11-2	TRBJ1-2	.	CASSVVAHLGYTF	TGTGCCAGCAGCGTGGTGGCCCACCTTGGCTACACCTTC
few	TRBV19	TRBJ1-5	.	CASSPYYQPQHF	TGTGCCAGTAGTCCGTATTATCAGCCCCAGCATTTT
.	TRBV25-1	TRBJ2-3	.	CASSEFSGDTQYF	TGTGCCAGCAGTGAGTTTAGCGGAGATACGCAGTATTTT